The rows below give T cell receptor beta chains drawn from one sample of a study of T cells in Graves' hyperthyroidism and ophthalmopathy. TCRdb reprocessed the multiplex PCR reads with MiXCR, giving one entry per CDR3 protein. The table lists around 620,000 distinct CDR3 sequences, roughly 50% of them singletons, with around 20% in the top ten. The specimen was peripheral blood or thyroid tissue (not recorded which). The receptor source for this set is an adult woman with Graves' disease, either hyperthyroidism or ophthalmopathy (not recorded which). The CDR3 runs from the conserved cysteine through the conserved F or W. Each record gives: D gene, J gene, clone size, V gene, CDR3 protein, CDR3 DNA. The D gene is left open where the match is weak. Clone size is shown for a subset of rows, as once, few, many or a class of expanded clone.

>-|TRBJ2-5|-|TRBV7-9
CASSFYICSARDYRTDIQETQYF
-
>-|TRBJ1-5|-|TRBV30
CAWKSGGQPQHF
TGTGCCTGGAAATCCGGGGGACAGCCCCAGCATTTT
>TRBD2|TRBJ2-7|-|TRBV5-1
CASSSGTSGIEQYF
TGCGCCAGCAGCTCAGGGACTAGCGGGATCGAGCAGTACTTC
>-|TRBJ2-2|-|TRBV5-8
CASLRTGELFF
TGTGCCAGCTTAAGGACCGGGGAGCTGTTTTTT
>-|TRBJ1-5|many|TRBV20-1
CSAPSSGDYQPQHF
TGCAGTGCTCCATCGTCTGGGGATTATCAGCCCCAGCATTTT
>-|TRBJ1-5|-|TRBV30
CAWSDGGDQPQHF
TGTGCCTGGAGTGATGGAGGGGATCAGCCCCAGCATTTT
>-|TRBJ1-5|many|TRBV5-1
CASSPGPNQPQHF
TGCGCCAGCAGCCCCGGGCCCAATCAGCCCCAGCATTTT
>-|TRBJ1-2|many|TRBV20-1
CSASQGAHGYTF
TGCAGTGCTTCTCAGGGAGCCCATGGCTACACCTTC
>-|TRBJ1-6|-|TRBV18
CASSPATANSPLHF
TGTGCCAGCTCACCGGCCACAGCTAATTCACCCCTCCACTTT
>TRBD1|TRBJ1-3|-|TRBV7-8
CASSWGQGNTIYF
TGTGCCAGCAGCTGGGGACAGGGGAACACCATATATTTT
>-|TRBJ1-2|few|TRBV7-9
CASSFPVHRNYGYTF
TGTGCCAGCAGCTTCCCAGTCCACAGGAACTATGGCTACACCTTC
>TRBD2|TRBJ2-2|many|TRBV2
CASSEVPFSREILAGELFF
TGTGCCAGCAGTGAGGTTCCCTTCTCGCGGGAGATTTTGGCCGGGGAGCTGTTTTTT
>-|TRBJ2-7|-|TRBV5-6
CASSSPGSHEQYF
TGTGCCAGCAGCTCCCCAGGGTCCCACGAGCAGTACTTC
>-|TRBJ1-1|once|TRBV20-1
CSARQAPVNTEAFF
TGCAGTGCTAGACAGGCGCCGGTGAACACTGAAGCTTTCTTT
>-|TRBJ1-2|few|TRBV25-1
CASVRGDHGYTF
TGTGCTAGCGTGCGGGGAGATCATGGCTACACCTTC
>TRBD2|TRBJ2-7|-|TRBV7-2
CASSVTPGLAGVEQYF
TGTGCCAGCAGCGTTACACCGGGACTAGCGGGAGTAGAGCAGTACTTC
>TRBD2|TRBJ2-1|-|TRBV7-9
CASTRGGLGSEQFF
TGTGCCAGCACACGCGGGGGGTTGGGGTCTGAGCAGTTCTTC
>-|TRBJ1-2|many|TRBV24-1
CATSESDGYGYTF
TGTGCCACCAGTGAATCGGACGGCTATGGCTACACCTTC
>TRBD1|TRBJ2-5|many|TRBV19
CASSKYRQGSFETQYF
TGTGCCAGTAGTAAATACCGACAGGGATCTTTCGAGACCCAGTACTTC
>TRBD1|TRBJ1-3|few|TRBV7-2
CASSQTRGNTIYF
TGTGCCAGCAGCCAAACCAGGGGGAACACCATATATTTT
>TRBD1|TRBJ2-7|few|TRBV2
CASRVGQGSYEQYF
TGTGCCAGCAGAGTGGGACAGGGGTCATACGAGCAGTACTTC
>-|TRBJ2-5|many|TRBV4-1
CASSQDPGPFRETQYF
TGCGCCAGCAGCCAAGATCCGGGACCGTTCCGGGAGACCCAGTACTTC
>TRBD2|TRBJ2-2|few|TRBV6-1
CASSQTSGELFF
TGTGCCAGCAGTCAGACTAGCGGGGAGTTGTTTTTT
>-|TRBJ2-2|-|TRBV7-8
CASSFRRVRDEQFF
TGTGCCAGCAGCTTTCGACGAGTCAGGGATGAGCAGTTTTTT
>-|TRBJ1-1|many|TRBV15
CATRGSTEAFF
TGTGCCACCAGGGGGTCCACTGAAGCTTTCTTT
>-|TRBJ2-7|few|TRBV6-1
CASSEENPFYEQYF
TGTGCCAGCAGTGAAGAGAACCCTTTCTACGAGCAGTACTTC
>-|TRBJ1-4|-|TRBV12-3/TRBV12-4
CASSWRNEKLFF
TGTGCCAGCAGTTGGAGGAATGAAAAACTGTTTTTT
>-|TRBJ2-7|many|TRBV4-1
CASSQGGVRAYEQYF
TGCGCCAGCAGCCAAGGCGGGGTACGGGCGTACGAGCAGTACTTC
>-|TRBJ2-2|few|TRBV13
CASSFQVTGELFF
TGTGCCAGCAGTTTTCAGGTCACCGGGGAGCTGTTTTTT
>-|TRBJ2-2|many|TRBV12-3/TRBV12-4
CASSRRGGTGELFF
TGTGCCAGCAGTCGGAGGGGAGGCACCGGGGAGCTGTTTTTT
>TRBD1|TRBJ1-2|-|TRBV7-9
CASSSRDSEPSGNTF
TGTGCCAGCAGCTCCCGGGACAGTGAACCCTCTGGAAACACCTTC
>-|TRBJ2-7|many|TRBV10-3
CAISDMNEQYF
TGTGCCATCAGTGATATGAACGAGCAGTACTTC
>-|TRBJ1-1|-|TRBV7-9
CASRGRRTDSLGTEAFF
TGTGCCAGCAGGGGGCGGCGGACAGATAGTCTTGGCACTGAAGCTTTCTTT
>TRBD1|TRBJ1-6|-|TRBV7-2
CASSYRDRGSPLHF
TGTGCCAGCAGCTACCGGGACAGGGGATCACCCCTCCACTTT
>TRBD1|TRBJ1-6|-|TRBV12-3/TRBV12-4
CASSLRDSSGSPLHF
TGTGCCAGCAGTTTACGGGACAGCTCGGGTTCACCCCTCCACTTT
>-|TRBJ2-7|many|TRBV20-1
CSASIGAFYEQYF
TGCAGTGCTTCTATAGGAGCCTTCTACGAGCAGTACTTC
>TRBD2|TRBJ2-5|once|TRBV20-1
CSSGRPAGAQETQYF
TGCAGTTCCGGTAGACCGGCGGGAGCCCAAGAGACCCAGTACTTC
>-|TRBJ2-7|many|TRBV7-2
CASSLEGRRKQYF
TGTGCCAGCAGCTTAGAAGGTCGGCGGAAGCAGTACTTC
>-|TRBJ2-6|many|TRBV2
CASRGDGANVLTF
TGTGCCAGCAGGGGGGACGGGGCCAACGTCCTGACTTTC
>TRBD2|TRBJ2-7|few|TRBV27
CASSPLAASYEQYF
TGTGCCAGCAGTCCGCTAGCGGCTTCCTACGAGCAGTACTTC
>-|TRBJ2-2|few|TRBV18
CASSPNRLNTGELFF
TGTGCCAGCTCACCAAACAGACTAAACACCGGGGAGCTGTTTTTT
>TRBD1|TRBJ1-1|-|TRBV7-2
CASSYRQGAGAFF
TGTGCCAGCAGTTACCGACAGGGGGCAGGAGCTTTCTTT
>-|TRBJ1-2|-|TRBV10-3
CAISKGPDYDYTF
TGTGCCATCAGTAAGGGACCGGACTATGACTACACCTTT
>-|TRBJ2-7|-|TRBV5-1
CASSFWGVAAYEQYF
TGCGCCAGCAGCTTTTGGGGAGTGGCGGCCTACGAGCAGTACTTC